The text below deals with one T cell receptor beta chain. The sample belongs to a study of blood T cell repertoires in COVID-19. The CDR3 runs 15 residues. The germline CDR1 and CDR2 sequences are MNHEY and SMNVEV (reference sequence). V lost 4 bases, J lost 3 bases, and 8 bases stayed unmatched. Original methodology: Amplification with reference gene primers provided the estimates of nucleated cell counts. Repertoires were generated with immunoSEQ multiplex PCR, while TCRdb's copy carries only in-frame clones and drops some. From that table come the V and J calls and clone size; the DNA was used to work out D and trimming. The sample lists under 70,000 clones, around 86% occurring once.

Sequencing was performed on peripheral blood. V usage is TRBV27 and J usage is TRBJ1-1; 7 bases fit TRBD1. This clonotype was obtained from a woman aged 18-29 years with acute or convalescent COVID-19. DNA of the CDR3: TGTGCCAGCAGTTGGAATGGACAGGTGGACACTGAAGCTTTCTTT. It encodes CASSWNGQVDTEAFF.